Below are 14 T cell receptor beta chains sequenced from a single sample in a study of blood T cells in healthy people across ages. For the second PCR, which ran for about 7 to 11 cycles, a sample-barcoded 5' primer and a J-beta primer mix were used. TCRdb independently ran MiXCR on the 5' RACE reads; one entry per CDR3 protein. The sample contains 1.4 million or so distinct CDR3 sequences, roughly two fifths of which appear only once. The sequenced sample was blood. These receptors were collected from a woman younger than 35 in good health.

The chain recombines TRBV6-2 or TRBV6-3 with TRBJ1-1; a possible D gene is TRBD1 (5 bases). The V end was cut by 5 bases, the J end by 6 bases, with 16 bases between. The CDR3 loop spans 14 amino acids. CDR1 and CDR2 from the germline V gene are MNHEY and SVGEGT. Written as DNA, the CDR3 is TGTGCCAGCAGTCGCCGGGCAGGGTTCGCTGAAGCTTTCTTT. It specifies CASSRRAGFAEAFF.

The rearrangement uses TRBV12-3 or TRBV12-4 and TRBJ1-1; 8 bases match TRBD1. The ends lost 7 bases at V and 6 bases at J; junction bases unmatched: 10. This CDR3 contains 14 residues. The CDR3 region has the DNA TGTGCCAGCACCAGGACAGGGCTGGGGGCTGAAGCTTTCTTT. The encoded protein is CASTRTGLGAEAFF.

The chain has TRBV24-1 and TRBJ2-7; the D is unclear. This CDR3 contains 16 residues. Germline assignment: CDR1 KGHDR and CDR2 SFDVKD. Trimming shortened V by 4 bases and J by 7 bases, and 22 bases separated the two germline ends. Here the CDR3 reads CATSDLDPSSYNEQYF. CDR3 nucleotide sequence: TGTGCCACCAGTGACTTGGACCCGAGCTCCTACAATGAGCAGTACTTC.

This clonotype showed up just a few times. The chain links TRBV7-2 to TRBJ2-1; D could derive from TRBD1 or TRBD2 (5 bases each). Germline V gene data show CDR1 as SGHTA and CDR2 as FQGNSA. The V end lost 4 bases, the J end lost 6 bases, and 16 bases lay between the germline ends. The CDR3 has 15 residues. CDR3 amino acids: CASSSRDPGGNEQFF. DNA of the CDR3: TGTGCCAGCAGCTCACGGGACCCTGGGGGCAATGAGCAGTTCTTC.

This clonotype was counted only a few times. J is TRBJ1-4 and V is TRBV18; D is perhaps TRBD1 (5 bases). Trimming removed 6 bases from V and 2 bases from J, with 16 bases in between. Germline V gene data show CDR1 as KGHSH and CDR2 as LQKENI. The CDR3 is made up of 16 amino acids. The CDR3 DNA follows: TGTGCCAGCTCCTGGGCGGGACCCGGCACTAATGAAAAACTGTTTTTT. This gives the protein CASSWAGPGTNEKLFF.

This clonotype was picked up a small number of times. The chain combines TRBV11-2 with TRBJ2-1; D possibly corresponds to TRBD2 (5 bases). The CDR3 is 15 amino acids. Germline V gives CDR1 SGHAT, CDR2 FQNNGV. V was pared by 5 bases and J by 2 bases, with 13 bases between. The CDR3 loop is CASSPYGNAYNEQFF. The CDR3 nucleotides are TGTGCCAGCAGCCCCTACGGGAACGCCTACAATGAGCAGTTCTTC. Using reference TRBV11-2 and TRBJ2-1 for the parts outside the CDR3, the full variable domain is EAGVAQSPRYKIIEKRQSVAFWCNPISGHATLYWYQQILGQGPKLLIQFQNNGVVDDSQLPKDRFSAERLKGVDSTLKIQPAKLEDSAVYLCASSPYGNAYNEQFFGPGTRLTVL.

The J gene is TRBJ1-2, the V gene TRBV20-1; TRBD1 matches at 9 bases. Germline CDR1 is DFQATT and CDR2 is SNEGSKA (reference sequence). This CDR3 comprises 13 residues. Trimming cost V 0 bases and J 5 bases; bases outside gene matches: 1. CDR3: CSARETGGYGYTF. CDR3 sequence (DNA): TGCAGTGCTAGAGAGACAGGGGGGTATGGCTACACCTTC.

On this clonotype itself: One junction end disagrees with the germline gene, perhaps due to a read error. The CDR3: CASSLMGEGPYEQYF. As DNA, the CDR3 is TGTGCGAGCAGCCTCATGGGGGAAGGCCCCTACGAGCAGTACTTC. The rearrangement links TRBV13 to TRBJ2-7; D could derive from TRBD1 or TRBD2 (5 bases each). Germline assignment: CDR1 PRHDT and CDR2 FYEKMQ (reference sequence). The length of the CDR3 is 15 residues.

Only a few counts were recorded for this clonotype. The chain is built from TRBV24-1 and TRBJ2-1; D may be TRBD2 (5 bases). This CDR3 contains 15 residues. Germline CDR1 is KGHDR and CDR2 is SFDVKD. Deletions cut 4 bases from V and 2 bases from J, with 11 bases between. In nucleotides, the CDR3 is TGTGCCACCAGTGAATCGGGGAGTACCTACAATGAGCAGTTCTTC. Encoded protein: CATSESGSTYNEQFF.

Regarding this clonotype: At one boundary the junction diverges from the germline segment, which might be a read error. The chain has TRBV18 and TRBJ1-2; D remains ambiguous. CDR1 is KGHSH, CDR2 LQKENI, per germline. The CDR3 totals 14 residues. CDR3 sequence reads: CASSPPGPVYGYTF. Here the CDR3 DNA reads TGTGCCAGCTCACCACCCGGCCCCGTTTATGGCTATACCTTC.

This clonotype was seen a handful of times. This sequence joins TRBV7-2 and TRBJ2-1; no firm D call. This CDR3 contains 14 residues. V dropped 1 base and J dropped 9 bases, with 13 bases sitting between them. From germline, CDR1 is SGHTA and CDR2 FQGNSA. The CDR3 is CASSLDRLDLEQFF. The CDR3 DNA sequence: TGTGCCAGCAGCTTAGATAGGCTAGATCTTGAGCAGTTCTTC.

This clonotype was counted between two and nine times. This chain links TRBV12-3 or TRBV12-4 with TRBJ2-4, with D perhaps TRBD2 (6 bases). The J call may be in error: the DNA end matches TRBJ2-7 better. The CDR3 spans 16 residues. CDR3 region: CASSPIAGLLTYEQYF. CDR3 nucleotide sequence: TGTGCCAGCAGTCCCATTGCGGGACTTCTAACCTACGAGCAGTACTTC.

J is TRBJ2-1 and V is TRBV6-2 or TRBV6-3; the match to TRBD2 covers 9 bases. In germline, CDR1 is MNHEY, CDR2 SVGEGT. The CDR3 contains 21 residues. Losses at the gene ends were 1 base for V and 0 bases for J; bases not matched to a gene: 16. CDR3 sequence reads: CASSYFVQGTSRLYSYNEQFF. For the CDR3, the DNA is TGTGCCAGCAGTTACTTCGTTCAGGGGACTAGCAGACTTTACTCCTACAATGAGCAGTTCTTC.

This clonotype has only a few counts. The chain is built from TRBV12-5 and TRBJ2-7; D remains unclear. The CDR3 is made up of 12 amino acids. V dropped 6 bases and J dropped 7 bases, with 13 bases sitting between them. Germline V gene sequence: CDR1 LGHNT, CDR2 FRNRAP. The CDR3 nucleotides are TGTGCTAGTGGAAACGAACTTGGGGAGCAGTACTTC. Its protein is CASGNELGEQYF. The whole variable domain, remainder taken from reference TRBV12-5 and TRBJ2-7, is DARVTQTPRHKVTEMGQEVTMRCQPILGHNTVFWYRQTMMQGLELLAYFRNRAPLDDSGMPKDRFSAEMPDATLATLKIQPSEPRDSAVYFCASGNELGEQYFGPGTRLTVT.